This is a list of T cell receptor beta chains from one sample in a study of T-cell memory formation after mild COVID-19. TCRdb used MiXCR to reprocess the 5' RACE reads, holding one entry per CDR3 protein. The sample carries 580,000 or so distinct CDR3 sequences, roughly 17% recorded once. Sequencing was performed on PBMCs or a T cell subset sorted from them (not recorded which). These receptors all stem from an adult woman who had mild COVID-19 (a few samples of this study predate the infection). Cell type and time point are not known. The CDR3 runs from the conserved cysteine through the conserved F or W.

j_call: TRBJ2-5
v_call: TRBV27
cdr3_length: 15
cdr3_aa: CASSPSGGAWETQYF

j_call: TRBJ2-3
v_call: TRBV20-1
cdr3_length: 18
cdr3_aa: CSAPRPGLAGTSTDTQYF

j_call: TRBJ1-5
v_call: TRBV20-1
cdr3_length: 13
cdr3_aa: CSAQPNSNQPQHF

j_call: TRBJ2-2
v_call: TRBV12-3/TRBV12-4
cdr3_length: 15
cdr3_aa: CASSLGVEATGELFF

j_call: TRBJ1-2
v_call: TRBV12-3/TRBV12-4
cdr3_length: 13
cdr3_aa: CASSGVGEYGYTF

j_call: TRBJ1-1
v_call: TRBV7-9
cdr3_length: 15
cdr3_aa: CASSSLIGVSTEAFF

j_call: TRBJ2-5
v_call: TRBV6-6
cdr3_length: 14
cdr3_aa: CASSGGQHQETQYF

j_call: TRBJ2-7
v_call: TRBV12-3/TRBV12-4
cdr3_length: 14
cdr3_aa: CASSLKQGLLEQYF

j_call: TRBJ2-5
v_call: TRBV12-3/TRBV12-4
cdr3_length: 13
cdr3_aa: CASTKEGKETQYF

j_call: TRBJ1-5
v_call: TRBV6-1
cdr3_length: 15
cdr3_aa: CASSEDWTENQPQHF

j_call: TRBJ1-1
v_call: TRBV2
cdr3_length: 15
cdr3_aa: CASSELYRGDTEAFF

j_call: TRBJ2-3
v_call: TRBV7-2
cdr3_length: 15
cdr3_aa: CASSWTGASTDTQYF

j_call: TRBJ1-5
v_call: TRBV5-6
cdr3_length: 14
cdr3_aa: CASSSLASNQPQHF

j_call: TRBJ1-4
v_call: TRBV3-1
cdr3_length: 14
cdr3_aa: CASSSGTNSEKLFF

j_call: TRBJ2-7
v_call: TRBV9
cdr3_length: 13
cdr3_aa: CASSVGVTYEQYF

j_call: TRBJ2-4
v_call: TRBV6-1
cdr3_length: 16
cdr3_aa: CASSVLDRLAKNIQYF

j_call: TRBJ2-5
v_call: TRBV29-1
cdr3_length: 23
cdr3_aa: CSVGGVEEFRTSGRWVIQETQYF

j_call: TRBJ2-1
v_call: TRBV4-2
cdr3_length: 19
cdr3_aa: CASSQEGLAGVLSYNEQFF

j_call: TRBJ2-2
v_call: TRBV27
cdr3_length: 15
cdr3_aa: CASSSAGAGKGELFF

j_call: TRBJ2-1
v_call: TRBV6-6
cdr3_length: 13
cdr3_aa: CASAGGRANEQFF

j_call: TRBJ2-5
v_call: TRBV9
cdr3_length: 14
cdr3_aa: CASSASWGYETQYF

j_call: TRBJ2-2
v_call: TRBV5-5
cdr3_length: 15
cdr3_aa: CASSGTGTNTGELFF

j_call: TRBJ1-2
v_call: TRBV19
cdr3_length: 17
cdr3_aa: CASSIVVRTSLPMGYTF

j_call: TRBJ1-2
v_call: TRBV9
cdr3_length: 15
cdr3_aa: CASSDTGTGVYGYTF

j_call: TRBJ1-5
v_call: TRBV11-2
cdr3_length: 13
cdr3_aa: CASSLYSQQPQHF

j_call: TRBJ2-3
v_call: TRBV3-1
cdr3_length: 12
cdr3_aa: CASSLHANTQYF

j_call: TRBJ1-5
v_call: TRBV12-3/TRBV12-4
cdr3_length: 14
cdr3_aa: CASSLRPGNQPQHF

j_call: TRBJ1-1
v_call: TRBV20-1
cdr3_length: 17
cdr3_aa: CSAPDRATHYLTLNAFF

j_call: TRBJ1-1
v_call: TRBV11-1
cdr3_length: 16
cdr3_aa: CASSLPPRAVSTEAFF

j_call: TRBJ1-1
v_call: TRBV12-3/TRBV12-4
cdr3_length: 21
cdr3_aa: CACSSLSGRRQALLGATEAFF

j_call: TRBJ1-2
v_call: TRBV6-5
cdr3_length: 13
cdr3_aa: CASKPGLSYGYTF

j_call: TRBJ1-1
v_call: TRBV6-5
cdr3_length: 13
cdr3_aa: CASKRQQNTEAFF

j_call: TRBJ1-3
v_call: TRBV18
cdr3_length: 17
cdr3_aa: CASSSRNRGSSGNTIYF

j_call: TRBJ2-1
v_call: TRBV24-1
cdr3_length: 14
cdr3_aa: CATSGGGPGDEQFF

j_call: TRBJ2-3
v_call: TRBV5-1
cdr3_length: 14
cdr3_aa: CASSYGQGSDTQYF

j_call: TRBJ2-1
v_call: TRBV11-2
cdr3_length: 12
cdr3_aa: CASSRTVNEQFF

j_call: TRBJ1-5
v_call: TRBV19
cdr3_length: 15
cdr3_aa: CASRGRGVGSQPQHF

j_call: TRBJ2-1
v_call: TRBV7-2
cdr3_length: 13
cdr3_aa: CASSLALETEQFF

j_call: TRBJ2-3
v_call: TRBV12-3/TRBV12-4
cdr3_length: 11
cdr3_aa: CASSSVIAQYF

j_call: TRBJ2-1
v_call: TRBV7-8
cdr3_length: 15
cdr3_aa: CASSLGATRRYEQFF

j_call: TRBJ2-5
v_call: TRBV24-1
cdr3_length: 19
cdr3_aa: CATSDSHQPGAVGQETQYF

j_call: TRBJ2-3
v_call: TRBV3-1
cdr3_length: 18
cdr3_aa: CASSQDRGLAGGADTQYF

j_call: TRBJ2-1
v_call: TRBV20-1
cdr3_length: 14
cdr3_aa: CSAPGLAGANEQFF

j_call: TRBJ2-7
v_call: TRBV3-1
cdr3_length: 19
cdr3_aa: CASSQSWRSAGQGYYEQYF

j_call: TRBJ2-4
v_call: TRBV19
cdr3_length: 16
cdr3_aa: CASSRALDRVKNIQYF